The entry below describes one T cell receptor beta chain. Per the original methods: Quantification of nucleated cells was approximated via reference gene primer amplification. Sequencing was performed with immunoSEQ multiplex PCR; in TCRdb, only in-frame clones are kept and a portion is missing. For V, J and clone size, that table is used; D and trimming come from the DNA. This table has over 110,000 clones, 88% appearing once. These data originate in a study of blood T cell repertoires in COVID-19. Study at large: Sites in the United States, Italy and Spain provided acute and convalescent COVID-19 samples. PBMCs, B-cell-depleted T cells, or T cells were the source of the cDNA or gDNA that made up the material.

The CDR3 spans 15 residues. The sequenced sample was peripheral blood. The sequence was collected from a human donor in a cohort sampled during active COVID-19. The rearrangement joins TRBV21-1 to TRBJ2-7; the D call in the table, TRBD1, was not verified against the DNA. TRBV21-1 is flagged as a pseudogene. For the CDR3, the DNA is TGTGCCAGCAGCCCCCCTGGGACAGGGCACTACGAGCAGTACTTC. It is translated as CASSPPGTGHYEQYF.